A single sample gave rise to the 12 T cell receptor beta chains below, sequenced in a study of CD8+ T cells in alopecia areata. Sequencing relied on a cDNA template that was reverse transcribed from extracted RNA. This table comes from immunoSEQ multiplex PCR, and its TCRdb copy is limited to in-frame clones, with some not included. The data show approximately 170,000 clones, with 55% to 70% seen just once and roughly 0.67% held by the top ten. As for treatment: oral pan-JAK inhibitor, 5-10 mg twice daily. Specimen: CD4+ T cells sorted from blood, collected at week 4, from a patient treated with tofacitinib. The receptors were sampled from a human donor with alopecia areata.

This rearrangement joins TRBV10-3 to TRBJ2-1; D unclear. The CDR3 contains 11 residues. V dropped 10 bases and J dropped 9 bases, with 13 bases sitting between them. The germline gives CDR1 ENHRY, CDR2 SYGVKD. The CDR3 DNA reads TGTGCCACGACGGCTAAGTCTGAGCAGTTCTTC. Its translation: CATTAKSEQFF.

This clone was seen only a few times. This rearrangement joins TRBV19 to TRBJ2-1; TRBD2 aligns across 11 bases. In germline, CDR1 is LNHDA, CDR2 SQIVND (reference sequence). V lost 4 bases, J lost 4 bases, and 3 bases stayed unmatched. The length of the CDR3 is 15 residues. In DNA form, the CDR3 reads TGTGCCAGTAGTAGGGGACTAGCGGATTACAATGAGCAGTTCTTC. Translating gives CASSRGLADYNEQFF.

This rearrangement joins TRBV18 to TRBJ1-2, with 7 bases matching TRBD1. Trimming cost V 1 base and J 8 bases; bases outside gene matches: 13. In germline, CDR1 is KGHSH, CDR2 LQKENI. The CDR3 consists of 16 residues. For the CDR3, the DNA is TGTGCCAGCTCACCACAAAAGGGGACAGCGGTCGGGGGCTACACCTTC. This sequence encodes CASSPQKGTAVGGYTF.

The J gene is TRBJ1-1, the V gene TRBV7-9, with 9 bases aligning to TRBD1. The CDR3 has 17 amino acids. V shed 3 bases and J 6 bases; nucleotides not matched to a gene: 14. CDR1 is SEHNR, CDR2 FQNEAQ, per germline (reference sequence). The CDR3 region is CASSLLSGTGTYAEAFF. The CDR3 DNA reads as TGTGCCAGCAGCTTGCTGTCTGGGACAGGGACTTACGCTGAAGCTTTCTTT.

The genes are TRBV11-2 and TRBJ2-7, with TRBD2 matching over 8 bases. V trimming: 5 bases; J trimming: 3 bases; junction bases outside the gene matches: 9. The CDR3 runs 15 residues. Germline V gene sequence: CDR1 SGHAT, CDR2 FQNNGV. CDR3 sequence (DNA): TGTGCCAGCAGCCGACAGAGCGGGGGACTCTACGAGCAGTACTTC. This encodes CASSRQSGGLYEQYF.

This clone has only a few counts. This sequence joins TRBV7-2 and TRBJ2-7; tentatively, D is TRBD1 (8 bases). Germline CDR1 and CDR2: SGHTA and FQGNSA. The V end was cut by 1 base, the J end by 2 bases, with 15 bases between. The CDR3 sequence is 16 residues long. CDR3 coding DNA: TGTGCCAGCAGCTTAGTTCTCACAGGGGGGGCCTACGAGCAGTACTTC. The encoded protein is CASSLVLTGGAYEQYF.

The rearrangement joins TRBV27 to TRBJ1-4; possible D gene TRBD1, 6 bases. Trimming took off 2 bases at V and 7 bases at J, with 14 bases between the two ends. Germline lookup yields CDR1 MNHEY and CDR2 SMNVEV (reference sequence). The CDR3 covers 15 residues. The CDR3, as DNA: TGTGCCAGCAGTTTAGGCAGGGGTTGGGGTGAAAAACTGTTTTTT. It translates to CASSLGRGWGEKLFF.

The chain links TRBV5-1 to TRBJ2-7; a possible D gene is TRBD1 (6 bases). In germline, CDR1 is SGHRS, CDR2 YFSETQ. CDR3 size: 14 residues. With 4 bases removed from V and 1 base from J, the gap between germline ends came to 12 bases. The CDR3 region is CASSPGHQSYEQYF. The CDR3 DNA reads TGCGCCAGCAGCCCGGGACACCAATCCTACGAGCAGTACTTC.

This clone was seen only once. The V and J genes are TRBV14 and TRBJ2-7, with a weak D call TRBD1 (6 bases). V was trimmed by 8 bases and J by 1 base, leaving 15 bases between them. CDR3 length equals 14 residues. From germline, CDR1 is SGHDN and CDR2 FVKESK. The CDR3 DNA reads as TGTGCCAGCCGTGAATCAGGGGCATCCTACGAGCAGTACTTC. Amino acid sequence: CASRESGASYEQYF.

This clone was picked up a small number of times. J is TRBJ2-3 and V is TRBV10-3, with D unresolved. The CDR3 sequence is 15 residues long. Per germline, CDR1 ENHRY and CDR2 SYGVKD. Between the trimmed V and J ends, which lost 6 bases and 0 bases, there was a span of 13 bases. CDR3 region: CAISRPVGSTDTQYF. For the CDR3, the DNA is TGTGCCATCAGCAGACCGGTCGGTAGCACAGATACGCAGTATTTT.

V and J are TRBV10-3 and TRBJ1-2; no clear D. Trimming stripped 3 bases from V and 8 bases from J, with 13 bases between. CDR1 is ENHRY, CDR2 SYGVKD, per germline. The CDR3 is 13 amino acids. The CDR3 is CAISDSAARGYTF. In DNA, the CDR3 is TGTGCCATCAGTGATTCGGCCGCGAGGGGCTACACCTTC.

V and J are TRBV30 and TRBJ2-2, with D possibly called TRBD1 or TRBD2 (7 bases each). Trimming removed 3 bases from V and 6 bases from J, with 17 bases in between. Germline CDR1 and CDR2: GTSNPN and SVGIG (reference sequence). The CDR3 is 15 amino acids. CDR3: CAWRWEGAPPGELFF. CDR3 in DNA: TGTGCCTGGAGGTGGGAGGGGGCGCCGCCCGGGGAGCTGTTTTTT.